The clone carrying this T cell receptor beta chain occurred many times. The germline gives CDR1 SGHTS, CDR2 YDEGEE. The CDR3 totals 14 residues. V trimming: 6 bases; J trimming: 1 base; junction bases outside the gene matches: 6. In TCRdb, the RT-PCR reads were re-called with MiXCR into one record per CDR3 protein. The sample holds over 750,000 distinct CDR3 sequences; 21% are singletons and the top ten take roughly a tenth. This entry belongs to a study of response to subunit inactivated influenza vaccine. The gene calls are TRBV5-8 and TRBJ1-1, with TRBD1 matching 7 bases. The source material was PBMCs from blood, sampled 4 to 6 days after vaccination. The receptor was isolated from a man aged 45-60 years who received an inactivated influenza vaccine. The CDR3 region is CASTIGTANTEAFF. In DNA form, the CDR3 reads TGTGCCAGCACCATCGGGACAGCGAACACTGAAGCTTTCTTT.